This TCR beta chain originates from a study of radiotherapy plus CTLA-4 blockade in lung cancer. General study points: Subsequent to radiotherapy plus ipilimumab, tumor-derived TCR clones underwent expansion in blood. Early clone dynamics of blood T cells, plus interferon-beta, reportedly predicted response best.

This clone is medium-sized. The antigen is not known. Deletions cut 0 bases from V and 3 bases from J, with 11 bases between. This CDR3 comprises 15 residues. Germline V CDR1 and CDR2: MNHNS, SASEGT. Produced via immunoSEQ multiplex PCR; TCRdb's table is partial and in-frame only. The table has 70,000 to 90,000 clones, 84% seen once; the top ten hold about 0.79%. The chain employs TRBV6-1 and TRBJ1-1; perhaps TRBD1 as D (5 bases). The receptor comes from a human donor with non-small cell lung cancer who had stable disease on radiotherapy plus ipilimumab. The sequencing here drew on peripheral blood, taken from a patient treated with radiotherapy plus ipilimumab. The CDR3 is CASSEALEGYTEAFF. The CDR3 region has the DNA TGTGCCAGCAGTGAAGCGCTGGAGGGGTACACTGAAGCTTTCTTT.